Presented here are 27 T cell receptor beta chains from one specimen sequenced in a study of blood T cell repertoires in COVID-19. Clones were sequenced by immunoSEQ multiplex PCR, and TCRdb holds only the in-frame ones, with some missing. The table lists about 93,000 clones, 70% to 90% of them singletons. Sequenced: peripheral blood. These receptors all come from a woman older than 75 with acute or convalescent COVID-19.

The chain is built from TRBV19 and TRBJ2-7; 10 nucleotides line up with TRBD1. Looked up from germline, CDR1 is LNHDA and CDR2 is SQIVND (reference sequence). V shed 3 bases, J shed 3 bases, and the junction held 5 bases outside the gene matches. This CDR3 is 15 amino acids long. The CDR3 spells CASSMTGTGDYEQYF. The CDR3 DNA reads TGTGCCAGTAGTATGACCGGGACAGGGGACTACGAGCAGTACTTC. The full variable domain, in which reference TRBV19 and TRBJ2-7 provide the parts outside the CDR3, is DGGITQSPKYLFRKEGQNVTLSCEQNLNHDAMYWYRQDPGQGLRLIYYSQIVNDFQKGDIAEGYSVSREKKESFPLTVTSAQKNPTAFYLCASSMTGTGDYEQYFGPGTRLTVT.

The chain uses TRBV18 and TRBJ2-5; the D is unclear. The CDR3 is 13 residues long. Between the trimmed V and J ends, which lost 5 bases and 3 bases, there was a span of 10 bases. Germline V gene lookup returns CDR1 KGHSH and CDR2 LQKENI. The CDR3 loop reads CASSAQVEETQYF. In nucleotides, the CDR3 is TGTGCCAGCTCAGCTCAGGTCGAAGAGACCCAGTACTTC.

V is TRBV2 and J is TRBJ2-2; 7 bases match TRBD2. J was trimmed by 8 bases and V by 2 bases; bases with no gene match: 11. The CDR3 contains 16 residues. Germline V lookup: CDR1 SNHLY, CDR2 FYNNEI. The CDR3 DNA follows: TGTGCCAGCAGTGAACGTGGAGCGGGGAGGCCGGGGGAGCTGTTTTTT. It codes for CASSERGAGRPGELFF.

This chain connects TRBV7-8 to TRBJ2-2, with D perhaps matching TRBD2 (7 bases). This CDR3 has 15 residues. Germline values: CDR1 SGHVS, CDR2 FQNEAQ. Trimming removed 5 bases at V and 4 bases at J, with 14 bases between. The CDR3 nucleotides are TGTGCCAGCAGCCAACGGGGGGCGCCCACCGGGGAGCTGTTTTTT. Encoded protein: CASSQRGAPTGELFF.

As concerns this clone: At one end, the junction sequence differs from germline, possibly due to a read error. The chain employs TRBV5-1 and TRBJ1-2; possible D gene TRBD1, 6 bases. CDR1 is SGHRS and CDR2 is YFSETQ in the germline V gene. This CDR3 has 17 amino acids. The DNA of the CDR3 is TGCGCAAGCAGCTTGAGGCCGCACAAGTACAGGGTTGGTGGCTACACCTTC. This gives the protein CASSLRPHKYRVGGYTF.

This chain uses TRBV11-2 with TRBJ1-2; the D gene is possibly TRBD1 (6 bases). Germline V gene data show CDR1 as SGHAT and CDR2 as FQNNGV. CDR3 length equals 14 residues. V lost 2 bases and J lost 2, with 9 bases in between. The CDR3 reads CASSLQGTNYGYTF. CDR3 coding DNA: TGTGCCAGCAGCTTACAAGGGACAAACTATGGCTACACCTTC.

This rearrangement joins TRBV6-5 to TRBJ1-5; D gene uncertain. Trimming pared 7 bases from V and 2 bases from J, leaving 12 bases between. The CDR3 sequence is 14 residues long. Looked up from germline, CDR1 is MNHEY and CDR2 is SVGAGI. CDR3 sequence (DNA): TGTGCCAGCAATCAAAAGTCGGGCAATCAGCCCCAGCATTTT. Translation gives CASNQKSGNQPQHF.

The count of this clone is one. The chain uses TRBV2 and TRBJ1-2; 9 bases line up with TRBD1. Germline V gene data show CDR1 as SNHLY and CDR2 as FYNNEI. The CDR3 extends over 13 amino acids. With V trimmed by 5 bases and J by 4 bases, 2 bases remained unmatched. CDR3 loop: CASSTGGGYGYTF. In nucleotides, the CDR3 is TGTGCCAGCAGTACAGGGGGCGGCTATGGCTACACCTTC. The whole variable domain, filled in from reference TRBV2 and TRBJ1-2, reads EPEVTQTPSHQVTQMGQEVILRCVPISNHLYFYWYRQILGQKVEFLVSFYNNEISEKSEIFDDQFSVERPDGSNFTLKIRSTKLEDSAMYFCASSTGGGYGYTFGSGTRLTVV.

The CDR3 loop reads CASRRTTNSNQPQHF. DNA for the CDR3: TGCGCCAGCCGCCGGACAACGAATAGCAATCAGCCCCAGCATTTT. The chain has TRBV4-1 and TRBJ1-5; D possibly corresponds to TRBD1 (5 bases). The CDR3 extends over 15 amino acids. CDR1 and CDR2 (germline): MGHRA, YSYEKL. Between the trimmed V and J ends, which lost 8 bases and 0 bases, there was a span of 14 bases.

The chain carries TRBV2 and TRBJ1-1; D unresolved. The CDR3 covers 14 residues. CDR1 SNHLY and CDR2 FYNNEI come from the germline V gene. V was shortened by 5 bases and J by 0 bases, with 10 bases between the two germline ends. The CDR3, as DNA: TGTGCCAGCAGTTTCCGCGGCCTGAACACTGAAGCTTTCTTT. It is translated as CASSFRGLNTEAFF. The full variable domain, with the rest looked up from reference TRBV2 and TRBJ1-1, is EPEVTQTPSHQVTQMGQEVILRCVPISNHLYFYWYRQILGQKVEFLVSFYNNEISEKSEIFDDQFSVERPDGSNFTLKIRSTKLEDSAMYFCASSFRGLNTEAFFGQGTRLTVV.

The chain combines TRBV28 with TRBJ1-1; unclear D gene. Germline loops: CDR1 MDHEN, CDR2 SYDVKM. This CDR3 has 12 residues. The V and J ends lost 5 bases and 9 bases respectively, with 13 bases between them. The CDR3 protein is CASSLPGEKAFF. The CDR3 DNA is TGTGCCAGCAGTCTGCCCGGGGAAAAAGCTTTCTTT.

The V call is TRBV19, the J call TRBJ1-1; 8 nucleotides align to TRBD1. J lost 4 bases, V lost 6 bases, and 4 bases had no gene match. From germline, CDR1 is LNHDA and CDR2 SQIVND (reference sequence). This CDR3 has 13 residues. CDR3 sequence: CASSHTGGTEAFF. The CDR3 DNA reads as TGTGCCAGTAGCCATACAGGGGGCACTGAAGCTTTCTTT.

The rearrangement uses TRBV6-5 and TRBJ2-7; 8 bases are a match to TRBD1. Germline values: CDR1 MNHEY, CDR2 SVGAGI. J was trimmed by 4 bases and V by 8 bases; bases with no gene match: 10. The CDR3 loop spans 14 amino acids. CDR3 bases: TGTGCCAGCGGGGGACAGGAAATAGGGTACGAGCAGTACTTC. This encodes CASGGQEIGYEQYF.

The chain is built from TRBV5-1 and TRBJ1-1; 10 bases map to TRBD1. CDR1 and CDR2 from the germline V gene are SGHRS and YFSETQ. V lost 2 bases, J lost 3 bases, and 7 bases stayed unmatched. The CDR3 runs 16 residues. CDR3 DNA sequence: TGCGCCAGCAGCTTCGGACAGGGGGGGTCGGACACTGAAGCTTTCTTT. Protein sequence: CASSFGQGGSDTEAFF.

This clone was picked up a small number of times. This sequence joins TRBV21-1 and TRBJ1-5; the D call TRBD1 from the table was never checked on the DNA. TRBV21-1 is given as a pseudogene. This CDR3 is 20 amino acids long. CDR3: CASSKKGGGSARYSNQPQHF. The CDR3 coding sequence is TGTGCCAGCAGCAAAAAAGGGGGTGGTTCCGCCAGGTATAGCAATCAGCCCCAGCATTTT.

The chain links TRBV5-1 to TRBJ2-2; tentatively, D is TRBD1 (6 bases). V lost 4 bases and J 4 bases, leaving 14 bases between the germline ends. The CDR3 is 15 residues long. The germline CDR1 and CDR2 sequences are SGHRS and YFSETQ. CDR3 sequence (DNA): TGCGCCAGCAGCGGCCCAACAGGGAGCACCGGGGAGCTGTTTTTT. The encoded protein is CASSGPTGSTGELFF.

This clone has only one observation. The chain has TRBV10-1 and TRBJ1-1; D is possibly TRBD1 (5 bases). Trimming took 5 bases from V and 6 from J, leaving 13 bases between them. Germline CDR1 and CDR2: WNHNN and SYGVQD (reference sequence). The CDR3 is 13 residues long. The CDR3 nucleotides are TGCGCCAGCAGTAACCAGGGAAGAGCTGAAGCTTTCTTT. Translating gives CASSNQGRAEAFF.

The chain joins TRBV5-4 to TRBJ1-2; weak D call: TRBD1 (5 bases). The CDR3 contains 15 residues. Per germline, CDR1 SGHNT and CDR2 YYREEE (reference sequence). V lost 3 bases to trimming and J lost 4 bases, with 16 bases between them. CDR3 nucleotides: TGTGCCAGCAGCTCGTTCCGTACAGGAATCTATGGCTACACCTTC. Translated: CASSSFRTGIYGYTF.

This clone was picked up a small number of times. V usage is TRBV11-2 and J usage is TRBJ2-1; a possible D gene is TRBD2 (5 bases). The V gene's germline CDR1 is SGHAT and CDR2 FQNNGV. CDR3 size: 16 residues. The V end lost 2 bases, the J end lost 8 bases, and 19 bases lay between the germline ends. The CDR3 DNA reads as TGTGCCAGCAGCTTATTGGGATCCTGGGAGCGGTATGAGCAGTTCTTC. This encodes CASSLLGSWERYEQFF.

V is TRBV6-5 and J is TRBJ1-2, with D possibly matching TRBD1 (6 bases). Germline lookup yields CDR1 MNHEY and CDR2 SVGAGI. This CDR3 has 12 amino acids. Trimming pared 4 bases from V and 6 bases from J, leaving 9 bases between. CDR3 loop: CASSSGQNGYTF. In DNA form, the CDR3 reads TGTGCCAGCAGTTCGGGACAAAATGGCTACACCTTC.

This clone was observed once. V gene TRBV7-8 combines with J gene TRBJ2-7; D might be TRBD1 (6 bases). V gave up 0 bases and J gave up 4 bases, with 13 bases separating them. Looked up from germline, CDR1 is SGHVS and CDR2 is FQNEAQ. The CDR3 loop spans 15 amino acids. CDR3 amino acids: CASSLAAGDVYEQYF. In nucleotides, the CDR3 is TGTGCCAGCAGCTTAGCGGCAGGGGATGTTTACGAGCAGTACTTC.

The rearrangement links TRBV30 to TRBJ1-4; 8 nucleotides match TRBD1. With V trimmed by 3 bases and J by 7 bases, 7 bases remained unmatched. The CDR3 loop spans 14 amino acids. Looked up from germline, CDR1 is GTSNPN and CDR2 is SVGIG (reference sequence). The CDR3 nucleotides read TGTGCCTGGAGGGTGACAGGGGCGGGTGAAAAACTGTTTTTT. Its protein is CAWRVTGAGEKLFF.

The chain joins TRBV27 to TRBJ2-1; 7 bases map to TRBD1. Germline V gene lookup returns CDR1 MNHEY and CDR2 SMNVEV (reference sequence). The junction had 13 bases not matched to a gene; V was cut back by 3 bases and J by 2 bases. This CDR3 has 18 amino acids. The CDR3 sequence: CASSFLVSGTVPYNEQFF. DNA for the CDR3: TGTGCCAGCAGTTTCCTAGTCTCCGGGACAGTTCCCTACAATGAGCAGTTCTTC.

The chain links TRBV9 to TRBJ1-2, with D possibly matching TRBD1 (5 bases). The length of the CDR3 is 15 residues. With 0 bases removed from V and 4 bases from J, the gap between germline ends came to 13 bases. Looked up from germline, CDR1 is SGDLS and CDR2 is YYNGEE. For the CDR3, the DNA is TGTGCCAGCAGCGTAGATCCGGGGGTGGGCTATGGCTACACCTTC. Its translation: CASSVDPGVGYGYTF.

The CDR3 protein is CASSFHASGTGNSPLHF. The CDR3 DNA reads as TGCGCCAGCAGCTTCCATGCCTCCGGGACAGGCAATTCACCCCTCCACTTT. The V and J genes are TRBV5-1 and TRBJ1-6; 8 bases match TRBD1. The CDR3 loop spans 17 amino acids. The junction had 11 bases not matched to a gene; V was cut back by 2 bases and J by 7 bases. Germline V gene data show CDR1 as SGHRS and CDR2 as YFSETQ.

The CDR3 loop reads CASSPGSRSSTEAFF. DNA for the CDR3: TGTGCCAGCAGCCCCGGGAGTAGGTCGAGCACTGAAGCTTTCTTT. The chain has TRBV9 and TRBJ1-1; D is ambiguous. The germline CDR1 and CDR2 sequences are SGDLS and YYNGEE. Trimming stripped 4 bases from V and 4 bases from J, with 17 bases between. This CDR3 region has 15 residues.

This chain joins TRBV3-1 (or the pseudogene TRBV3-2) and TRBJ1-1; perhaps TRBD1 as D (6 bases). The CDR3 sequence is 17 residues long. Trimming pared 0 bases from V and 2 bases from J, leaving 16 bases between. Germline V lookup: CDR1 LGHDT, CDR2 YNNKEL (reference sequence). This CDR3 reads CASSQEGAATLNTEAFF. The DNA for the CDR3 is TGTGCCAGCAGCCAAGAGGGGGCGGCCACACTTAACACTGAAGCTTTCTTT.